The source of this T cell receptor (beta chain) is a study of human T cells and chemical hapten exposure. Study details: The sensitizer, 2% DPC, was used on about 2 cm by about 2 cm of upper inner arm skin. Variation in per-sample TCR yields came mainly from small pooled library volume differences.

Time point reported: pre-sensitization, week 0. The sample's treatment: therapeutic diphenylcyclopropenone sensitization with weekly scalp DPC. Each cDNA molecule in the library carried unique molecular identifiers. TCRdb re-called the RACE reads through MiXCR, storing one row per CDR3 protein. The sample includes fewer than 50,000 distinct CDR3 sequences, 6.5% to 8% of them seen just once. About this clonotype itself: Its specificity is not known.

Study-level results: Controls formed significantly fewer large CDR3 similarity clusters than expanded TCRs did.

The V and J ends lost 3 bases and 3 bases, in that order; junction bases with no gene match: 4. This CDR3 is 15 amino acids long. The germline V gene has CDR1 LNHDA and CDR2 SQIVND (reference sequence). The TCR was taken from a woman in her 50s with alopecia areata. Some clones in this sample may be carry-over from other donors' samples. The rearrangement joins TRBV19 to TRBJ2-4; TRBD2 aligns across 8 bases. Sample: whole blood, taken in connection with sensitization to the hapten diphenylcyclopropenone (DPC). The CDR3 DNA is TGTGCCAGTAGTATCCTAGCGGGTGGCAAAAACATTCAGTACTTC. This gives the protein CASSILAGGKNIQYF.